This T cell receptor (beta chain) was obtained from a study of vaccination effects on CD4 cells after COVID-19. Study background: Post-vaccine sample collection fell at a median of 72 days after the second dose.

The culture ran for 10 days, and then CD4+ T cells were isolated. Between March and December 2020, the person had a SARS-CoV-2 infection that PCR confirmed. Either the BNT162b2 or mRNA-1273 vaccine was given to participants in two doses. As regards this clone: The antigen is undetermined.

Overall study results and limits: Marked clonal contraction of infection- and vaccine-induced clones was seen late after vaccination.

Data came from immunoSEQ multiplex PCR; TCRdb stores just in-frame clones and leaves some out. The data hold nearly 50,000 clones, with about 74% observed a single time. The CDR3 totals 18 residues. V shed 6 bases, J shed 5 bases, and the junction held 19 bases outside the gene matches. CDR1 SNHLY and CDR2 FYNNEI come from the germline V gene. Sample: CD4+ T cells from PBMCs cultured without peptide, taken after COVID-19 vaccination. This chain uses TRBV2 with TRBJ2-3, with 8 bases aligning to TRBD1. The clonotype was recovered from a human donor who had a prior SARS-CoV-2 infection. CDR3 in amino acids: CASSITPIGQGRKDTQYF. The CDR3 DNA follows: TGTGCCAGCAGCATAACACCAATAGGACAGGGCAGAAAAGATACGCAGTATTTT.